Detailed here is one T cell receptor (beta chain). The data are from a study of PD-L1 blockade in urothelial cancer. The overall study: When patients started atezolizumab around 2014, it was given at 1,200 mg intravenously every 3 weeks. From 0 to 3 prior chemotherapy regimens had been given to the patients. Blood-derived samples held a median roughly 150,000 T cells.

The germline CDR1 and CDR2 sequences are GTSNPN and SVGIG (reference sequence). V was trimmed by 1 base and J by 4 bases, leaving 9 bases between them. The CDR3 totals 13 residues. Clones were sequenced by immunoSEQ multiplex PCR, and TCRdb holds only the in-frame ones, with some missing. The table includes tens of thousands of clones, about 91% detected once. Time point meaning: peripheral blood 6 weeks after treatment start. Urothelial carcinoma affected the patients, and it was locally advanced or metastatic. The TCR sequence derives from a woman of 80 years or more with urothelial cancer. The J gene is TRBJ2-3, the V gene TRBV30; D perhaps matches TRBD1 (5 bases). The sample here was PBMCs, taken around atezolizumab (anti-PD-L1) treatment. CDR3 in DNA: TGTGCCTGGAGTGCTACAGGTCCAGATACGCAGTATTTT. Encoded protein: CAWSATGPDTQYF. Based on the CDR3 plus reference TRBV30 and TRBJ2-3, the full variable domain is SQTIHQWPATLVQPVGSPLSLECTVEGTSNPNLYWYRQAAGRGLQLLFYSVGIGQISSEVPQNLSASRPQDRQFILSSKKLLLSDSGFYLCAWSATGPDTQYFGPGTRLTVL.